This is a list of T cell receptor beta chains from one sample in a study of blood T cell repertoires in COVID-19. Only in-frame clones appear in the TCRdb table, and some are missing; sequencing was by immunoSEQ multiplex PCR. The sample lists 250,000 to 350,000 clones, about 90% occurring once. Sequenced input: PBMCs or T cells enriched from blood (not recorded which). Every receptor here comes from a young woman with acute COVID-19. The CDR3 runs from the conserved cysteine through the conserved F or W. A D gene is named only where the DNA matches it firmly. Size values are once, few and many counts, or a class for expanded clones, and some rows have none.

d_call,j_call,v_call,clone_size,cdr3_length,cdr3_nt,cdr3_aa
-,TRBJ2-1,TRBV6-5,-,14,TGTGCCAGCAGTCCCGAGGCCTCCTACAATGAGCAGTTCTTC,CASSPEASYNEQFF
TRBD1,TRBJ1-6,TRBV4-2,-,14,TGTGCCAGCAGCGGCGGGACAGGGTATTCACCCCTCCACTTT,CASSGGTGYSPLHF
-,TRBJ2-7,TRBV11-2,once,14,TGTGCCAGCAGCTTAGGCGGCAGGGAATACGAGCAGTACTTC,CASSLGGREYEQYF
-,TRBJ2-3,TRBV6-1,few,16,TGTGCCAGCAGTGAATGGGCAGGGTATTACACAGATACGCAGTATTTT,CASSEWAGYYTDTQYF
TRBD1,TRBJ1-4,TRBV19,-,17,TGTGCCAGTAGTACCTGGGACAGGGGGCCGGCTAATGAAAAACTGTTTTTT,CASSTWDRGPANEKLFF
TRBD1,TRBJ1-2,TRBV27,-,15,TGTGCCAGCAGTCCCCGACAGGGCACCCACTATGGCTACACCTTC,CASSPRQGTHYGYTF
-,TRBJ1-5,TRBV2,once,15,TGTGCCAGCAGTGAATTGGCCCACAGGGACCAGCCCCAGCATTTT,CASSELAHRDQPQHF
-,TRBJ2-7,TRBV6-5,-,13,TGTGCCAGCGGGACTTACCTCAACTACGAGCAGTACTTC,CASGTYLNYEQYF
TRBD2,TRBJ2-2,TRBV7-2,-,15,TGTGCCAGCAGCTTAGTCGGACTAGGGACCGGGGAGCTGTTTTTT,CASSLVGLGTGELFF
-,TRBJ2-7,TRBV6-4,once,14,TGTGCCAGCAGTGTAACAGAAAGCTCCTACGAGCAGTACTTC,CASSVTESSYEQYF
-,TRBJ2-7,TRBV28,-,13,TGTGCCAGCAAGGGGCCTGGGGCCTACGAGCAGTACTTC,CASKGPGAYEQYF
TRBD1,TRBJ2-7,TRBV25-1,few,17,TGTGCCAGCAGTAGATCCGGGACAGGGGTTAGGTCCTACGAGCAGTACTTC,CASSRSGTGVRSYEQYF
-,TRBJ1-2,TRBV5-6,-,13,TGTGCCAGCAGCCCCAATCAGGGGTATGGCTACACCTTC,CASSPNQGYGYTF
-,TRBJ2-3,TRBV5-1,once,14,TGCGCCAGCAGCTTGGCTAGTTCCGCAGATACGCAGTATTTT,CASSLASSADTQYF
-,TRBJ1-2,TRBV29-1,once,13,TGCAGCGTTGTATCGGACAGAAGTGACGGCTACACCTTC,CSVVSDRSDGYTF
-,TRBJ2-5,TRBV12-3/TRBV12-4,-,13,TGTGCCAGCAGCCCGGGACACCGAGAGACCCAGTACTTC,CASSPGHRETQYF
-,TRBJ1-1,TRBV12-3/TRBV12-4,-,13,TGTGCCAGCAGTTTCGGACAGAACACTGAAGCTTTCTTT,CASSFGQNTEAFF
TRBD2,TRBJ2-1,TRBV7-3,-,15,TGTGCCAGCAGCTTGGGCGGGAGCGGTGTGAATGAGCAGTTCTTC,CASSLGGSGVNEQFF
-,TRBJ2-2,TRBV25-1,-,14,TGTGCCAGCAGTGAATCTTTTAACACCGGGGAGCTGTTTTTT,CASSESFNTGELFF
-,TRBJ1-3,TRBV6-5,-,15,TGTGCCAGCAGTTACTCGGGGCGTACTGGAAACACCATATATTTT,CASSYSGRTGNTIYF
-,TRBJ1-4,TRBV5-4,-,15,TGTGCCAGCAGCTCCCGGGGTGCAACTAATGAAAAACTGTTTTTT,CASSSRGATNEKLFF
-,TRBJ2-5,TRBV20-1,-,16,TGCAGTGCTAGTCCCCTAGTTGGACTCCAACAAGAGACCCAGTACTTC,CSASPLVGLQQETQYF
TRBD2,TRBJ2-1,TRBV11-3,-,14,TGTGCCAGCAGCTTATCCACTAGCGGGAGAGGGCAGTTCTTC,CASSLSTSGRGQFF
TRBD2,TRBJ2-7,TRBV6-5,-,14,TGTGCCAGCACCGCCGGGAGCGGGAGCGTCGAGCAGTACTTC,CASTAGSGSVEQYF
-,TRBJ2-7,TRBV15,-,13,TGTGCCACCAGCAGTGAGACAGCGTACGAGCAGTACTTC,CATSSETAYEQYF
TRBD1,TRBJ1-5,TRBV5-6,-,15,TGTGCCAGCAGCCCAGGGACAGGCCTCAATCAGCCCCAGCATTTT,CASSPGTGLNQPQHF
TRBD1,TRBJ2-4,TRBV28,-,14,TGTGCCAGCAGTGGGACAGGGGGCAAAAACATTCAGTACTTC,CASSGTGGKNIQYF
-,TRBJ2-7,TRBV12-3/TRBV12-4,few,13,TGTGCCAGCAGTTTAAGGGGCACCTACGAGCAGTACTTC,CASSLRGTYEQYF
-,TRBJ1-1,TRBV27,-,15,TGTGCCAGCAGTTTATCGGGCCAGGGTTTGACTGAAGCTTTCTTT,CASSLSGQGLTEAFF
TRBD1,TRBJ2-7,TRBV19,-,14,TGTGCCAGGGTTAACGGGACAGGGGACTACGAGCAGTACTTC,CARVNGTGDYEQYF